One and the same sample provided the 26 T cell receptor beta chains below, sequenced in a study of cytomegalovirus exposure and HLA in healthy donors. The primer mix had 60 Vbeta and 13 Jbeta primers. TCRdb's table, derived via immunoSEQ multiplex PCR, lists solely in-frame clones and lacks some. The sample includes around 150,000 clones, around 79% seen only once; the top ten take 3% to 3.5%. Specimen: PBMCs. The receptors originated from a middle-aged woman in good health and CMV-seronegative.

The rearrangement joins TRBV25-1 to TRBJ2-7; the match to TRBD1 covers 10 bases. The germline V gene has CDR1 MGHDK and CDR2 SYGVNS. The CDR3 is 14 residues long. V lost 5 bases, J lost 2 bases, and 3 bases stayed unmatched. CDR3 coding DNA: TGTGCCAGCAGTCCCGGACAGGGGGCCTACGAGCAGTACTTC. Protein product: CASSPGQGAYEQYF.

This clone occurred a few times. CDR3 sequence reads: CASSLDSQGNTIYF. The CDR3 DNA is TGTGCCAGCAGTCTAGACAGCCAAGGAAACACCATATATTTT. J is TRBJ1-3 and V is TRBV6-6; tentatively, D is TRBD1 (5 bases). Germline V CDR1 and CDR2: MNHNY, SVGAGI (reference sequence). V lost 5 bases, J lost 4 bases, and 12 bases lay in between. This CDR3 is 14 amino acids long.

This clone was seen once. The V gene is TRBV6-1, the J gene TRBJ2-5, with D maybe TRBD1 (6 bases). This CDR3 contains 15 residues. Germline V gene lookup returns CDR1 MNHNS and CDR2 SASEGT. Between the trimmed V and J ends, which lost 3 bases and 12 bases, there was a span of 23 bases. The CDR3 protein is CASSDPGGQLVREYF. The CDR3 DNA follows: TGTGCCAGCAGTGACCCCGGAGGACAGCTCGTGCGAGAGTACTTC.

The rearrangement joins TRBV5-1 to TRBJ1-2; D is ambiguous. Trimming pared 0 bases from V and 2 bases from J, leaving 14 bases between. Germline-derived CDR1 and CDR2 are SGHRS and YFSETQ. This CDR3 spans 16 amino acids. The CDR3 loop is CASSLGVTAPNYGYTF. In DNA form, the CDR3 reads TGCGCCAGCAGCTTGGGAGTTACAGCCCCAAACTATGGCTACACCTTC.

The V gene is TRBV19, the J gene TRBJ2-7; 10 positions match TRBD1. CDR1 and CDR2 (germline): LNHDA, SQIVND (reference sequence). V gave up 5 bases and J gave up 7 bases; unmatched junction bases: 5. The CDR3 runs to 13 residues. Here the CDR3 DNA reads TGTGCCAGTAGTTCGACAGGGGGCTGGGAGCAGTACTTC. Amino acids: CASSSTGGWEQYF.

CDR3 nucleotide sequence: TGTGCCAGCAGCCCTAGACAGGCGACCTACGAGCAGTACTTC. This codes for CASSPRQATYEQYF. The J gene is TRBJ2-7, the V gene TRBV11-2, with D tentatively TRBD1 (6 bases). The CDR3 extends over 14 amino acids. V lost 5 bases and J lost 2, with 13 bases in between. The germline V gene has CDR1 SGHAT and CDR2 FQNNGV.

V and J are TRBV6-1 and TRBJ1-5; the D gene is possibly TRBD1 (6 bases). V dropped 1 base and J dropped 2 bases, with 21 bases sitting between them. This CDR3 has 19 residues. CDR1 MNHNS and CDR2 SASEGT come from the germline V gene. The CDR3 loop reads CASSEVAPWGEGGNQPQHF. In DNA form, the CDR3 reads TGTGCCAGCAGTGAAGTAGCGCCCTGGGGGGAGGGGGGCAATCAGCCCCAGCATTTT.

V usage is TRBV2 and J usage is TRBJ1-1, with 7 bases matching TRBD1. The V segment lost 3 bases and the J segment 5 bases; nucleotides outside the gene matches: 3. The CDR3 spans 13 residues. Germline V CDR1 and CDR2: SNHLY, FYNNEI. The CDR3 sequence is CASSDRGRTEAFF. In DNA, the CDR3 is TGTGCCAGCAGTGACAGGGGGAGAACTGAAGCTTTCTTT.

The chain uses TRBV29-1 and TRBJ1-2, with 8 bases fitting TRBD1. The trim removed 7 bases at V and 6 bases at J, leaving 13 bases unmatched. CDR1 SQVTM and CDR2 ANQGSEA come from the germline V gene. CDR3 size: 14 residues. CDR3 loop: CSAGQGWKSHGYTF. The CDR3 coding sequence is TGCAGCGCCGGACAGGGTTGGAAAAGTCATGGCTACACCTTC.

The chain couples TRBV28 to TRBJ2-5; TRBD1 might be the D (6 bases). Per the germline V gene, CDR1 is MDHEN and CDR2 is SYDVKM. V lost 7 bases to trimming and J lost 2 bases, with 11 bases between them. This CDR3 has 13 amino acids. CDR3 coding DNA: TGTGCCAGCACCCAGACAGGTCAAGAGACCCAGTACTTC. It specifies CASTQTGQETQYF. Drawing the rest from reference TRBV28 and TRBJ2-5, the complete variable domain is DVKVTQSSRYLVKRTGEKVFLECVQDMDHENMFWYRQDPGLGLRLIYFSYDVKMKEKGDIPEGYSVSREKKERFSLILESASTNQTSMYLCASTQTGQETQYFGPGTRLLVL.

The chain carries TRBV5-1 and TRBJ2-1, with 7 bases that match TRBD1. Germline V CDR1 and CDR2: SGHRS, YFSETQ. After removal of 2 bases from V and 5 bases from J, the junction contained 4 bases not matched to a gene. The CDR3 extends over 14 amino acids. The CDR3 region is CASSFRQGHNEQFF. The CDR3 DNA is TGCGCCAGCAGCTTCAGACAGGGACACAATGAGCAGTTCTTC.

This sequence joins TRBV28 and TRBJ2-7; D might be TRBD2 (6 bases). CDR3 length equals 14 residues. Germline CDR1 and CDR2: MDHEN and SYDVKM. V was pared by 1 base and J by 6 bases, with 13 bases between. The CDR3 coding sequence is TGTGCCAGCAGTTTATCAGCGGGCCCAGGCGAGCAGTACTTC. Translated: CASSLSAGPGEQYF. Full variable domain (rest looked up from reference TRBV28 and TRBJ2-7): DVKVTQSSRYLVKRTGEKVFLECVQDMDHENMFWYRQDPGLGLRLIYFSYDVKMKEKGDIPEGYSVSREKKERFSLILESASTNQTSMYLCASSLSAGPGEQYFGPGTRLTVT.

This clone was found once. The V call is TRBV28, the J call TRBJ1-2; 7 nucleotides align to TRBD1. Trimming took 7 bases from V and 5 from J; bases not matched to a gene: 10. The V gene's germline CDR1 is MDHEN and CDR2 SYDVKM. The CDR3 is made up of 14 amino acids. The CDR3, as DNA: TGTGCCAGCAATCCGGGACAGAGCCTTTATGGCTACACCTTC. Encoded protein: CASNPGQSLYGYTF.

V and J are TRBV7-9 and TRBJ2-5; D not resolved. Judging by the DNA end, TRBJ2-7 fits better; the J call may be wrong. CDR3 length: 14 amino acids. CDR1 SEHNR and CDR2 FQNEAQ come from the germline V gene (reference sequence). In nucleotides, the CDR3 is TGTGCCAGCAGCTTATCGATAGACCACTACGAGCAGTACTTC. Residues: CASSLSIDHYEQYF.

This chain connects TRBV19 to TRBJ1-1, with D perhaps matching TRBD1 (5 bases). Germline values: CDR1 LNHDA, CDR2 SQIVND (reference sequence). V was clipped by 5 bases and J by 0 bases, with 19 bases between them. CDR3 length equals 17 residues. CDR3 coding DNA: TGTGCCAGTAGTGAGTTGGGGCGGGGGGAAATGAACACTGAAGCTTTCTTT. This encodes CASSELGRGEMNTEAFF.

The CDR3 loop reads CASSDGTTNSPLHF. The CDR3 DNA reads as TGTGCCAGCAGTGATGGGACAACGAATTCACCCCTCCACTTT. V is TRBV6-4 and J is TRBJ1-6, with D tentatively TRBD1 (6 bases). This CDR3 spans 14 amino acids. Trimming shortened V by 3 bases and J by 7 bases, and 10 bases separated the two germline ends. Germline V CDR1 and CDR2: MRHNA, SNTAGT.

There are a few counts of this clone. V and J are TRBV4-1 and TRBJ2-3; D remains ambiguous. V was shortened by 1 base and J by 3 bases, with 8 bases between the two germline ends. The CDR3 runs to 14 residues. Germline CDR1 is MGHRA and CDR2 is YSYEKL. The CDR3 loop is CASSQVGRTDTQYF. CDR3 in DNA: TGCGCCAGCAGCCAAGTCGGCAGGACAGATACGCAGTATTTT.

This clone showed up just once. V is TRBV5-5 and J is TRBJ2-5; D call uncertain. This CDR3 has 15 amino acids. V was clipped by 2 bases and J by 2 bases, with 13 bases between them. Germline CDR1 SGHKS, CDR2 YYEKEE (reference sequence). CDR3 residues: CASSFFWSKQETQYF. The CDR3 DNA follows: TGTGCCAGCAGCTTTTTTTGGAGCAAACAAGAGACCCAGTACTTC.

In regard to this clone: Other DNA sequences in the sample encode the same CDR3. V and J are TRBV9 and TRBJ2-1; 9 bases are a match to TRBD2. With V trimmed by 2 bases and J by 1 base, 1 base remained unmatched. This CDR3 is 15 amino acids long. Germline CDR1 SGDLS, CDR2 YYNGEE. In DNA, the CDR3 is TGTGCCAGCAGCGTTAGCGGGGGATCCTACAATGAGCAGTTCTTC. Translation: CASSVSGGSYNEQFF.

The chain is built from TRBV11-2 and TRBJ1-2, with TRBD1 as a possible D gene (5 bases). The V end lost 1 base, the J end lost 4 bases, and 13 bases lay between the germline ends. The length of the CDR3 is 15 residues. Germline CDR1 reads SGHAT; CDR2 reads FQNNGV. CDR3 protein: CASSLVQGLGYGYTF. The DNA of the CDR3 is TGTGCCAGCAGCTTAGTCCAGGGCCTGGGCTATGGCTACACCTTC.

The rearrangement joins TRBV11-2 to TRBJ1-4; 10 bases map to TRBD1. Germline V gene lookup returns CDR1 SGHAT and CDR2 FQNNGV. V lost 3 bases to trimming and J lost 8 bases; unmatched junction nucleotides: 6. The CDR3 spans 15 residues. The CDR3 nucleotides read TGTGCCAGCAGCTTGGACAGGGGGAGAGGGGAAAAACTGTTTTTT. Its translation is CASSLDRGRGEKLFF.

This chain joins TRBV27 and TRBJ2-3; weak D call: TRBD1 (5 bases). V lost 4 bases and J 2 bases, leaving 10 bases between the germline ends. Germline CDR1 and CDR2: MNHEY and SMNVEV (reference sequence). This CDR3 comprises 14 residues. CDR3 nucleotides: TGTGCCAGCAGTTGGACACGTTCCACAGATACGCAGTATTTT. It is translated as CASSWTRSTDTQYF.

In its sample, this clone was seen once. The chain recombines TRBV5-1 with TRBJ2-3; D is ambiguous. The CDR3 totals 13 residues. Trimming took 0 bases from V and 3 from J, leaving 5 bases between them. In germline, CDR1 is SGHRS, CDR2 YFSETQ. DNA for the CDR3: TGCGCCAGCAGCTTGGGAGGAACAGATACGCAGTATTTT. Amino acid sequence: CASSLGGTDTQYF.

The chain has TRBV7-9 and TRBJ2-7; the D is unclear. The CDR3 covers 14 residues. Trimming left V 0 bases short and J 0 bases short, with 6 bases between. Germline CDR1 reads SEHNR; CDR2 reads FQNEAQ (reference sequence). As DNA, the CDR3 is TGTGCCAGCAGCTTAGCGGCCCTCTCCTACGAGCAGTACTTC. It yields the protein CASSLAALSYEQYF.

This clone was observed once. The chain joins TRBV5-6 to TRBJ2-5; D possibly corresponds to TRBD1 (7 bases). This CDR3 contains 16 residues. Trimming pared 1 base from V and 4 bases from J, leaving 17 bases between. Per germline, CDR1 SGHDT and CDR2 YYEEEE. The CDR3 sequence: CASSLSGGQGVETQYF. Written as DNA, the CDR3 is TGTGCCAGCAGCTTGTCTGGAGGGCAGGGGGTAGAGACCCAGTACTTC. The whole variable domain, filled in from reference TRBV5-6 and TRBJ2-5, reads DAGVTQSPTHLIKTRGQQVTLRCSPKSGHDTVSWYQQALGQGPQFIFQYYEEEERQRGNFPDRFSGHQFPNYSSELNVNALLLGDSALYLCASSLSGGQGVETQYFGPGTRLLVL.

This clone was seen a handful of times. J is TRBJ1-1 and V is TRBV19, with a tentative D call TRBD1 (5 bases). The CDR3 runs 14 residues. Trimming removed 3 bases at V and 6 bases at J, with 14 bases between. CDR1 is LNHDA and CDR2 is SQIVND in the germline V gene (reference sequence). The CDR3 loop reads CASSILGGAPEAFF. CDR3 bases: TGTGCCAGTAGTATCTTGGGGGGTGCCCCTGAAGCTTTCTTT.